The 30 T cell receptor beta chains below were found in one sample sequenced in a study of blood T cell repertoires in COVID-19. Method: immunoSEQ multiplex PCR; TCRdb's copy keeps in-frame clones and lacks some. The sample lists about 310,000 clones; more than 75% were seen once. The sample consisted of peripheral blood. The receptors here all came from a woman in her forties or fifties who had recovered from COVID-19.

The chain couples TRBV11-3 to TRBJ2-2; maybe TRBD2 (6 bases). V shed 4 bases and J shed 5 bases, with 14 bases lying between them. The CDR3 length is 15 residues. Per germline, CDR1 SGHNT and CDR2 YENEEA. The CDR3 coding sequence is TGTGCCAGCAGCTCGGGACCGGCGGGGACCGGGGAGCTGTTTTTT. This sequence encodes CASSSGPAGTGELFF. Complete variable domain (other parts from reference TRBV11-3 and TRBJ2-2): EAGVVQSPRYKIIEKKQPVAFWCNPISGHNTLYWYLQNLGQGPELLIRYENEEAVDDSQLPKDRFSAERLKGVDSTLKIQPAELGDSAVYLCASSSGPAGTGELFFGEGSRLTVL.

In its sample, this clone was seen once. The chain employs TRBV28 and TRBJ1-5; no clear D gene. From germline, CDR1 is MDHEN and CDR2 SYDVKM. CDR3 length: 12 amino acids. The germline V and J ends were trimmed by 9 bases and 4 bases, with 10 bases remaining between them. DNA of the CDR3: TGTGCCAGTTTCCAGAGGAATCAGCCCCAGCATTTT. Its translation is CASFQRNQPQHF.

V usage is TRBV18 and J usage is TRBJ2-7; D possibly corresponds to TRBD2 (5 bases). Germline CDR1 KGHSH, CDR2 LQKENI. The CDR3 has 14 amino acids. V was pared by 0 bases and J by 4 bases, with 10 bases between. The CDR3 DNA follows: TGTGCCAGCTCACCACCCGAGGGTAGGTACGAGCAGTACTTC. Translated: CASSPPEGRYEQYF.

The V call is TRBV6-6, the J call TRBJ1-4; weak D call: TRBD1 (5 bases). The CDR3 totals 17 residues. The V gene lost 5 bases and the J gene lost 10 bases, with 26 bases spanning the gap. The germline V gene has CDR1 MNHNY and CDR2 SVGAGI (reference sequence). As DNA, the CDR3 is TGTGCCAGCAGTCTCGACCCCGAGGGGAGGTTTTCTGGAAAACTGTTTTTT. As protein: CASSLDPEGRFSGKLFF.

V usage is TRBV18 and J usage is TRBJ2-1; perhaps TRBD2 as D (6 bases). CDR1 is KGHSH and CDR2 is LQKENI in the germline V gene. The CDR3 is made up of 13 amino acids. Deletions cut 7 bases from V and 6 bases from J, with 13 bases between. This CDR3 reads CASFGLAFNEQFF. CDR3 sequence (DNA): TGTGCCAGCTTCGGGCTAGCGTTCAATGAGCAGTTCTTC.

The count of this clone is one. The gene calls are TRBV7-2 and TRBJ2-1; 7 nucleotides agree with TRBD1. The V and J ends lost 0 bases and 2 bases, in that order; junction bases with no gene match: 4. CDR3 size: 16 residues. CDR1 and CDR2 (germline): SGHTA, FQGNSA. The CDR3 is CASSLAGTAAYNEQFF. The DNA for the CDR3 is TGTGCCAGCAGCTTAGCGGGGACAGCCGCCTACAATGAGCAGTTCTTC.

This sequence joins TRBV7-2 and TRBJ1-2; TRBD1 matches at 7 bases. V lost 3 bases and J lost 7; bases outside the gene matches: 14. This CDR3 spans 16 amino acids. Germline V gene data show CDR1 as SGHTA and CDR2 as FQGNSA. In nucleotides, the CDR3 is TGTGCCAGCAGCTTTTCAACGACAAGACAGGGAGCTGGCTACACCTTC. This translates into CASSFSTTRQGAGYTF.

The chain is built from TRBV7-2 and TRBJ1-2; possible D gene TRBD1, 6 bases. Germline V gene data show CDR1 as SGHTA and CDR2 as FQGNSA. The CDR3 runs to 16 residues. V lost 1 base and J lost 4, with 16 bases in between. In DNA, the CDR3 is TGTGCCAGCAGCTTAGTAACCAACACAGGGCCCTATGGCTACACCTTC. Protein product: CASSLVTNTGPYGYTF. The full variable domain, completed using reference TRBV7-2 and TRBJ1-2, is GAGVSQSPSNKVTEKGKDVELRCDPISGHTALYWYRQSLGQGLEFLIYFQGNSAPDKSGLPSDRFSAERTGGSVSTLTIQRTQQEDSAVYLCASSLVTNTGPYGYTFGSGTRLTVV.

In its sample, this clone was seen once. J is TRBJ1-1 and V is TRBV5-4; a weak D match, TRBD1 (5 bases). Germline loops: CDR1 SGHNT, CDR2 YYREEE (reference sequence). Deletions cut 3 bases from V and 5 bases from J, with 17 bases between. The CDR3 runs to 15 residues. This chain's CDR3 is CASSWAEGLVTEAFF. The CDR3 nucleotides are TGTGCCAGCAGCTGGGCGGAGGGGTTGGTGACTGAAGCTTTCTTT.

This clone was picked up a small number of times. The sample holds other DNA sequences that translate to the same CDR3. The chain uses TRBV7-2 and TRBJ2-7; D is perhaps TRBD1 (6 bases). Deletions cut 1 base from V and 0 bases from J, with 10 bases between. Germline values: CDR1 SGHTA, CDR2 FQGNSA. This CDR3 is built from 15 residues. CDR3 protein: CASSLGAGASYEQYF. DNA for the CDR3: TGTGCCAGCAGCTTAGGGGCAGGGGCCTCCTACGAGCAGTACTTC.

This sequence joins TRBV27 and TRBJ2-1; TRBD2 matches at 7 bases. The V segment lost 3 bases and the J segment 5 bases; nucleotides outside the gene matches: 10. CDR1 and CDR2 from the germline V gene are MNHEY and SMNVEV (reference sequence). The CDR3 sequence is 16 residues long. This CDR3 reads CASSFGGRVIDNEQFF. DNA for the CDR3: TGTGCCAGCAGTTTCGGGGGGAGAGTTATTGACAATGAGCAGTTCTTC.

This clone was found once. This chain connects TRBV3-1 (or the pseudogene TRBV3-2) to TRBJ2-6; D gene unclear. CDR1 is LGHDT, CDR2 YNNKEL, per germline (reference sequence). The length of the CDR3 is 15 residues. V was cut by 3 bases and J by 2 bases, with 8 bases left in between. The CDR3 loop is CASSQLSTGANVLTF. CDR3 sequence (DNA): TGTGCCAGCAGCCAGCTGAGCACTGGGGCCAACGTCCTGACTTTC.

This clone came up once. V is TRBV28 and J is TRBJ1-2; a weak D match, TRBD1 (6 bases). Germline V gene sequence: CDR1 MDHEN, CDR2 SYDVKM. The CDR3 length is 12 residues. The ends were cut back, 9 bases at V and 8 bases at J, with 16 bases in the middle. CDR3 amino acids: CASDTTGRGYTF. For the CDR3, the DNA is TGTGCCAGTGACACTACAGGGCGCGGCTACACCTTC.

The genes are TRBV5-1 and TRBJ2-3; 12 positions match TRBD2. Looked up from germline, CDR1 is SGHRS and CDR2 is YFSETQ. V shed 5 bases and J 4 bases; nucleotides not matched to a gene: 5. The CDR3 has 15 amino acids. DNA for the CDR3: TGCGCCAGCAGTCTGACTAGCGGGAGTCCAGATACGCAGTATTTT. Encoded protein: CASSLTSGSPDTQYF.

The chain couples TRBV25-1 to TRBJ2-7, with D possibly matching TRBD1 (6 bases). The germline V gene encodes CDR1 MGHDK and CDR2 SYGVNS. Trimming cost V 6 bases and J 1 base, with 16 bases left between them. CDR3 length: 15 residues. The CDR3 protein is CASSASRDNSYEQYF. DNA for the CDR3: TGTGCCAGCAGCGCCAGCCGGGACAATTCCTACGAGCAGTACTTC.

The CDR3 bases are TGTGCCAGCAGTGGAGCCCCACCGCGGACTGAAGCTTTCTTT. Translating gives CASSGAPPRTEAFF. The V gene is TRBV6-1, the J gene TRBJ1-1; D call uncertain. CDR3 size: 14 residues. Germline V gene data show CDR1 as MNHNS and CDR2 as SASEGT. The V end was cut by 4 bases, the J end by 5 bases, with 14 bases between.

The chain employs TRBV28 and TRBJ2-1; 12 bases are shared with TRBD2. This CDR3 is 15 amino acids long. Losses at the gene ends were 4 bases for V and 9 bases for J; bases not matched to a gene: 7. Germline lookup yields CDR1 MDHEN and CDR2 SYDVKM. CDR3 sequence: CASSYSSGRVGEQFF. In DNA, the CDR3 is TGTGCCAGCAGTTACTCTAGCGGGAGGGTAGGTGAGCAGTTCTTC.

The rearrangement joins TRBV11-2 to TRBJ2-7; 7 nucleotides line up with TRBD1. This CDR3 region has 14 residues. Germline lookup yields CDR1 SGHAT and CDR2 FQNNGV. With 1 base clipped from V and 6 bases from J, the junction kept 6 bases outside the gene matches. CDR3 sequence reads: CASSLVGQGVEQYF. CDR3 in DNA: TGTGCCAGCAGCTTAGTTGGGCAGGGGGTCGAGCAGTACTTC.

The sample holds one count of this clone. CDR3 sequence: CAWSDTHRVQDNEQFF. CDR3 bases: TGTGCCTGGAGTGACACCCACAGGGTCCAGGACAATGAGCAGTTCTTC. The J gene is TRBJ2-1, the V gene TRBV30, with a possible D match to TRBD1 (6 bases). The CDR3 is 16 residues long. Germline V gene sequence: CDR1 GTSNPN, CDR2 SVGIG (reference sequence). V dropped 1 base and J dropped 5 bases, with 18 bases sitting between them.

This clone appeared a single time. This chain uses TRBV18 with TRBJ2-2; TRBD1 might be the D (5 bases). This CDR3 contains 16 residues. Germline CDR1 is KGHSH and CDR2 is LQKENI. V lost 0 bases and J 4 bases, leaving 12 bases between the germline ends. CDR3 region: CASSPPGARVTGELFF. CDR3 in DNA: TGTGCCAGCTCACCACCAGGGGCACGAGTCACCGGGGAGCTGTTTTTT.

The chain joins TRBV7-9 to TRBJ2-2; D is perhaps TRBD2 (5 bases). Trimming removed 1 base from V and 4 bases from J, with 7 bases in between. Looked up from germline, CDR1 is SEHNR and CDR2 is FQNEAQ (reference sequence). The CDR3 is 14 residues long. CDR3 in DNA: TGTGCCAGCAGCTTAGGAGGGAGCACCGGGGAGCTGTTTTTT. It specifies CASSLGGSTGELFF.

This sequence joins TRBV4-3 and TRBJ2-2; tentatively, D is TRBD1 (6 bases). Germline CDR1 LGHNA, CDR2 YSLEER. CDR3 length: 14 residues. The ends were cut back, 3 bases at V and 5 bases at J, with 10 bases in the middle. The CDR3 nucleotides are TGCGCCAGCAGCCACATAGACAGGACCGGGGAGCTGTTTTTT. It translates to CASSHIDRTGELFF.

This chain connects TRBV6-5 to TRBJ2-2; D might be TRBD2 (5 bases). V lost 6 bases and J lost 5, with 16 bases in between. The germline gives CDR1 MNHEY, CDR2 SVGAGI. CDR3 length: 15 residues. This CDR3 is CASRVSGSFTGELFF. DNA of the CDR3: TGTGCCAGCAGAGTGAGCGGATCTTTTACCGGGGAGCTGTTTTTT.

The V and J genes are TRBV7-2 and TRBJ2-4; TRBD2 agrees at 10 bases. Trimming cost V 5 bases and J 5 bases; bases outside gene matches: 12. CDR1 SGHTA and CDR2 FQGNSA come from the germline V gene. The length of the CDR3 is 17 residues. The CDR3 here is CASSPRSSSGSQNIQYF. The CDR3 DNA reads as TGTGCCAGCAGCCCGAGGTCATCTAGCGGGAGCCAAAACATTCAGTACTTC.

This clone has just one count. This chain joins TRBV9 and TRBJ1-4; 10 bases align to TRBD1. Germline values: CDR1 SGDLS, CDR2 YYNGEE. This CDR3 has 16 amino acids. Trimming removed 3 bases from V and 8 bases from J; junction bases left unmatched: 10. This CDR3 is CASSGVIGTGDEKLFF. CDR3 DNA sequence: TGTGCCAGCAGCGGAGTAATTGGGACAGGGGACGAAAAACTGTTTTTT.

This clone was seen a single time. The chain combines TRBV7-8 with TRBJ2-3, with TRBD1 matching over 10 bases. The germline V gene encodes CDR1 SGHVS and CDR2 FQNEAQ. Trimming cost V 5 bases and J 6 bases; bases outside gene matches: 11. The CDR3 extends over 16 amino acids. The CDR3 sequence: CASSPRTGGVKDTQYF. The CDR3 DNA reads TGTGCCAGCAGCCCTCGGACAGGGGGGGTCAAGGATACGCAGTATTTT. Full variable domain (missing parts from reference TRBV7-8 and TRBJ2-3): GAGVSQSPRYKVAKRGQDVALRCDPISGHVSLFWYQQALGQGPEFLTYFQNEAQLDKSGLPSDRFFAERPEGSVSTLKIQRTQQEDSAVYLCASSPRTGGVKDTQYFGPGTRLTVL.

The table lists this clone with a count of one. The rearrangement uses TRBV19 and TRBJ2-5; D remains ambiguous. The CDR3 loop spans 11 amino acids. Per germline, CDR1 LNHDA and CDR2 SQIVND (reference sequence). V lost 7 bases and J lost 2, with 5 bases in between. The CDR3 here is CASKQQETQYF. The CDR3 nucleotides are TGTGCCAGTAAACAGCAAGAGACCCAGTACTTC.

The chain couples TRBV29-1 to TRBJ1-1; 10 positions agree with TRBD1. The J segment lost 11 bases and the V segment lost 1 base, leaving 7 bases of the junction unmatched. From germline, CDR1 is SQVTM and CDR2 ANQGSEA. This CDR3 region has 13 residues. The CDR3 region has the DNA TGCAGCGTTGAAGGGACAGGGGGAGGTTTGGCTTTCTTT. Protein product: CSVEGTGGGLAFF.

V and J are TRBV29-1 and TRBJ1-2; 7 bases map to TRBD1. Germline V gene data show CDR1 as SQVTM and CDR2 as ANQGSEA. Trimming removed 2 bases from V and 4 bases from J; junction bases left unmatched: 4. The CDR3 covers 13 residues. The DNA of the CDR3 is TGCAGCGTTGAATTATGGGACAGCTATGGCTACACCTTC. Its protein is CSVELWDSYGYTF.

This chain links TRBV7-2 with TRBJ1-2, with 7 bases fitting TRBD1. Germline V gene lookup returns CDR1 SGHTA and CDR2 FQGNSA. The CDR3 sequence is 14 residues long. Trimming removed 3 bases from V and 7 bases from J; junction bases left unmatched: 8. The DNA of the CDR3 is TGTGCCAGCAGCTTCAAGGGGGCGGGTGGTGGCTACACCTTC. Protein: CASSFKGAGGGYTF. Using reference TRBV7-2 and TRBJ1-2 for the parts outside the CDR3, the full variable domain is GAGVSQSPSNKVTEKGKDVELRCDPISGHTALYWYRQSLGQGLEFLIYFQGNSAPDKSGLPSDRFSAERTGGSVSTLTIQRTQQEDSAVYLCASSFKGAGGGYTFGSGTRLTVV.